The 29 T cell receptor beta chains presented below share a single source sample, sequenced in a study of cytomegalovirus exposure and HLA in healthy donors. The primer mix had 60 Vbeta and 13 Jbeta primers. This table comes from immunoSEQ multiplex PCR, and its TCRdb copy is limited to in-frame clones, with some not included. The sample lists hundreds of thousands of clones, roughly 80% seen once, with 0.2% to 0.25% in the top ten. Sequencing used PBMCs. The source is a girl aged 2 to 10 in good health and CMV-seronegative.

The chain carries TRBV7-9 and TRBJ2-5; D is possibly TRBD2 (5 bases). This CDR3 is 12 amino acids long. Germline V gene lookup returns CDR1 SEHNR and CDR2 FQNEAQ (reference sequence). V lost 11 bases and J lost 4, with 14 bases in between. DNA for the CDR3: TGTGCCTCCACGGGGAGCTCAGAGACCCAGTACTTC. It specifies CASTGSSETQYF.

The rearrangement uses TRBV2 and TRBJ1-1; D unclear. Trimming left V 3 bases short and J 4 bases short, with 12 bases between. Germline lookup yields CDR1 SNHLY and CDR2 FYNNEI. This CDR3 has 14 amino acids. The CDR3 is CASSDSLAGTEAFF. The CDR3 nucleotides are TGTGCCAGCAGTGACTCCCTGGCGGGCACTGAAGCTTTCTTT.

The chain joins TRBV5-4 to TRBJ1-1; D call uncertain. Trimming shortened V by 0 bases and J by 3 bases, and 12 bases separated the two germline ends. The germline V gene has CDR1 SGHNT and CDR2 YYREEE (reference sequence). The CDR3 is 15 amino acids. CDR3 amino acids: CASSLEETADTEAFF. In nucleotides, the CDR3 is TGTGCCAGCAGCTTGGAGGAAACGGCGGACACTGAAGCTTTCTTT.

The gene calls are TRBV19 and TRBJ1-2; D is ambiguous. CDR3 length: 14 residues. Germline assignment: CDR1 LNHDA and CDR2 SQIVND (reference sequence). Trimming took 3 bases from V and 7 from J, leaving 15 bases between them. CDR3 protein: CASSMSLEHIGYTF. CDR3 nucleotides: TGTGCCAGTAGTATGAGCCTGGAGCATATTGGCTACACCTTC. The complete variable domain, with remaining parts taken from reference TRBV19 and TRBJ1-2, reads DGGITQSPKYLFRKEGQNVTLSCEQNLNHDAMYWYRQDPGQGLRLIYYSQIVNDFQKGDIAEGYSVSREKKESFPLTVTSAQKNPTAFYLCASSMSLEHIGYTFGSGTRLTVV.

V and J are TRBV11-2 and TRBJ2-2; D gene uncertain. The germline CDR1 and CDR2 sequences are SGHAT and FQNNGV. The CDR3 sequence is 14 residues long. V lost 5 bases, J lost 1 base, and 8 bases lay in between. CDR3 residues: CASSPAQNTGELFF. The CDR3 DNA reads as TGTGCCAGCAGCCCCGCACAGAACACCGGGGAGCTGTTTTTT.

The rearrangement joins TRBV2 to TRBJ1-1; 7 bases align to TRBD1. Germline CDR1 is SNHLY and CDR2 is FYNNEI. The V gene end was trimmed by 4 bases and the J gene end by 5 bases; junction bases not matched to a gene: 4. The CDR3 contains 13 residues. The CDR3 nucleotides read TGTGCCAGCAGTGGACAGGGTGAGACTGAAGCTTTCTTT. Its translation is CASSGQGETEAFF. The whole variable domain, remainder taken from reference TRBV2 and TRBJ1-1, is EPEVTQTPSHQVTQMGQEVILRCVPISNHLYFYWYRQILGQKVEFLVSFYNNEISEKSEIFDDQFSVERPDGSNFTLKIRSTKLEDSAMYFCASSGQGETEAFFGQGTRLTVV.

The rearrangement uses TRBV7-9 and TRBJ2-7; TRBD2 is a possible D gene (6 bases). Trimming took off 7 bases at V and 2 bases at J, with 9 bases between the two ends. Germline V lookup: CDR1 SEHNR, CDR2 FQNEAQ (reference sequence). This CDR3 is built from 12 residues. CDR3 region: CASMGGTYEQYF. The CDR3 coding sequence is TGTGCCAGCATGGGGGGTACCTACGAGCAGTACTTC. The full variable domain, in which reference TRBV7-9 and TRBJ2-7 provide the parts outside the CDR3, is DTGVSQNPRHKITKRGQNVTFRCDPISEHNRLYWYRQTLGQGPEFLTYFQNEAQLEKSRLLSDRFSAERPKGSFSTLEIQRTEQGDSAMYLCASMGGTYEQYFGPGTRLTVT.

The J gene is TRBJ1-1, the V gene TRBV2; D might be TRBD1 (6 bases). Trimming removed 7 bases from V and 1 base from J, with 13 bases in between. This CDR3 comprises 14 residues. CDR1 is SNHLY, CDR2 FYNNEI, per germline. DNA of the CDR3: TGTGCCAGCACCTCCAGGACAGCGAACACTGAAGCTTTCTTT. It codes for CASTSRTANTEAFF.

This clone was counted between two and nine times. The gene calls are TRBV2 and TRBJ2-1, with 8 bases fitting TRBD2. Germline V gene data show CDR1 as SNHLY and CDR2 as FYNNEI. With V trimmed by 3 bases and J by 9 bases, 10 bases remained unmatched. This CDR3 has 15 amino acids. As DNA, the CDR3 is TGTGCCAGCAGTGATTATCGGACTAGCAGCAGTGAGCAGTTCTTC. It is translated as CASSDYRTSSSEQFF.

This clone was counted a few times. The chain has TRBV9 and TRBJ2-2; D perhaps matches TRBD2 (6 bases). The length of the CDR3 is 14 residues. The V end lost 4 bases, the J end lost 4 bases, and 11 bases lay between the germline ends. Germline values: CDR1 SGDLS, CDR2 YYNGEE. The CDR3 reads CASSPGGGTGELFF. The CDR3 bases are TGTGCCAGCAGCCCCGGGGGTGGCACCGGGGAGCTGTTTTTT.

This clone has just one count. J is TRBJ2-7 and V is TRBV5-6, with 7 nucleotides matching TRBD2. V was pared by 5 bases and J by 4 bases, with 12 bases of the junction left unmatched. Germline assignment: CDR1 SGHDT and CDR2 YYEEEE. The CDR3 contains 15 residues. CDR3 protein: CASRTLAGDVYEQYF. The CDR3 coding sequence is TGTGCCAGCAGGACCTTGGCGGGAGACGTGTACGAGCAGTACTTC.

This rearrangement joins TRBV5-4 to TRBJ1-2, with D perhaps matching TRBD1 (5 bases). From germline, CDR1 is SGHNT and CDR2 YYREEE (reference sequence). The CDR3 has 13 residues. V was cut by 2 bases and J by 6 bases, with 11 bases left in between. This CDR3 is CASSFFGGDGYTF. CDR3 DNA: TGTGCCAGCAGCTTCTTCGGGGGGGATGGCTACACCTTC.

This chain links TRBV4-1 with TRBJ2-2; 9 nucleotides line up with TRBD2. V dropped 4 bases and J dropped 6; count of bases not matched to a gene: 6. This CDR3 comprises 15 residues. Looked up from germline, CDR1 is MGHRA and CDR2 is YSYEKL. CDR3: CASSPLGLASGELFF. The CDR3 DNA is TGCGCCAGCAGCCCCCTGGGACTAGCTTCCGGGGAGCTGTTTTTT.

V and J are TRBV4-1 and TRBJ1-2, with D unclear. The germline V and J ends were trimmed by 0 bases and 4 bases, with 18 bases remaining between them. Germline loops: CDR1 MGHRA, CDR2 YSYEKL. CDR3 length equals 17 residues. Here the CDR3 reads CASSQDQAAGVGYGYTF. For the CDR3, the DNA is TGCGCCAGCAGCCAAGATCAGGCAGCCGGGGTTGGCTATGGCTACACCTTC.

The rearrangement uses TRBV9 and TRBJ2-1; 8 nucleotides match TRBD2. In germline, CDR1 is SGDLS, CDR2 YYNGEE. After removal of 0 bases from V and 4 bases from J, the junction contained 3 bases not matched to a gene. The CDR3 consists of 15 residues. The CDR3 reads CASSVVPSGYNEQFF. DNA for the CDR3: TGTGCCAGCAGCGTAGTTCCTAGCGGGTACAATGAGCAGTTCTTC.

The rearrangement uses TRBV10-3 and TRBJ1-2; the D gene is possibly TRBD1 (5 bases). This CDR3 comprises 13 residues. The germline gives CDR1 ENHRY, CDR2 SYGVKD. V was clipped by 4 bases and J by 4 bases, with 10 bases between them. The CDR3 DNA reads TGTGCCATCAGTGGGGAAGACAGCTATGGCTACACCTTC. Protein sequence: CAISGEDSYGYTF.

The chain uses TRBV9 and TRBJ2-1; possible D gene TRBD2, 6 bases. This CDR3 is built from 14 residues. Germline-derived CDR1 and CDR2 are SGDLS and YYNGEE. V was clipped by 6 bases and J by 7 bases, with 17 bases between them. The CDR3 DNA reads TGTGCCAGCACTGTGGGGGGTCCCGAGAATGAGCAGTTCTTC. Residues: CASTVGGPENEQFF. Filled out from reference TRBV9 and TRBJ2-1, the complete variable domain reads DSGVTQTPKHLITATGQRVTLRCSPRSGDLSVYWYQQSLDQGLQFLIQYYNGEERAKGNILERFSAQQFPDLHSELNLSSLELGDSALYFCASTVGGPENEQFFGPGTRLTVL.

The chain has TRBV4-2 and TRBJ1-4; D ambiguous. Trimming cost V 1 base and J 4 bases, with 7 bases left between them. This CDR3 is built from 14 residues. The germline V gene has CDR1 LGHNA and CDR2 YNFKEQ. CDR3 sequence (DNA): TGTGCCAGCAGCCAAGGGCAGTTTAATGAAAAACTGTTTTTT. This sequence encodes CASSQGQFNEKLFF.

J is TRBJ2-7 and V is TRBV6-5; possibly TRBD2 for D (6 bases). The CDR3 loop spans 12 amino acids. V dropped 11 bases and J dropped 4 bases, with 15 bases sitting between them. CDR1 and CDR2 from the germline V gene are MNHEY and SVGAGI. CDR3 sequence: CAARGSGYEQYF. The CDR3 DNA reads TGTGCCGCCCGGGGTAGCGGATACGAGCAGTACTTC.

The chain joins TRBV4-2 to TRBJ2-2, with TRBD2 as a possible D gene (6 bases). The ends were cut back, 1 base at V and 1 base at J, with 10 bases in the middle. CDR1 is LGHNA and CDR2 is YNFKEQ in the germline V gene. This CDR3 region has 16 residues. The CDR3 DNA reads as TGTGCCAGCAGCCAAGCGAACGGGGGGAACACCGGGGAGCTGTTTTTT. It specifies CASSQANGGNTGELFF.

This chain joins TRBV19 and TRBJ1-6; D unresolved. Germline CDR1 LNHDA, CDR2 SQIVND (reference sequence). Trimming removed 1 base from V and 15 bases from J, with 13 bases in between. The CDR3 is 13 residues long. The CDR3 sequence is CASSIVEEGILHF. DNA for the CDR3: TGTGCCAGTAGTATAGTAGAGGAGGGCATCCTCCACTTT.

The rearrangement uses TRBV20-1 and TRBJ2-1, with D uncertain. The CDR3 runs 11 residues. The germline V gene encodes CDR1 DFQATT and CDR2 SNEGSKA (reference sequence). V lost 6 bases and J lost 8, with 11 bases in between. CDR3 nucleotides: TGCAGTGCAAGCCATGTAGATGAGCAGTTCTTC. Translated, it gives CSASHVDEQFF.

This clone was recorded a few times. The chain carries TRBV15 and TRBJ2-1; 9 bases map to TRBD2. Germline V lookup: CDR1 LNHNV, CDR2 YYDKDF (reference sequence). The CDR3 consists of 19 residues. J was trimmed by 7 bases and V by 3 bases; bases with no gene match: 19. The CDR3 region is CATSSAPRLAGDRPNEQFF. The CDR3 DNA sequence: TGTGCCACCAGCAGTGCCCCCCGGTTAGCGGGGGACCGTCCGAATGAGCAGTTCTTC.

V usage is TRBV9 and J usage is TRBJ1-1; a possible D gene is TRBD1 (5 bases). V lost 0 bases to trimming and J lost 5 bases, with 11 bases between them. This CDR3 is 14 amino acids long. Germline-derived CDR1 and CDR2 are SGDLS and YYNGEE. The CDR3, as DNA: TGTGCCAGCAGCGTAGCCCAGGGTTGGACTGAAGCTTTCTTT. As protein: CASSVAQGWTEAFF. Filled out from reference TRBV9 and TRBJ1-1, the complete variable domain reads DSGVTQTPKHLITATGQRVTLRCSPRSGDLSVYWYQQSLDQGLQFLIQYYNGEERAKGNILERFSAQQFPDLHSELNLSSLELGDSALYFCASSVAQGWTEAFFGQGTRLTVV.

The rearrangement joins TRBV10-1 to TRBJ2-2; 10 bases agree with TRBD2. CDR1 is WNHNN, CDR2 SYGVQD, per germline (reference sequence). The J segment lost 5 bases and the V segment lost 6 bases, leaving 3 bases of the junction unmatched. This CDR3 comprises 14 residues. CDR3 bases: TGCGCCAGCAGCCGGACTAGCGGAACCGGGGAGCTGTTTTTT. It is translated as CASSRTSGTGELFF.

This chain links TRBV13 with TRBJ2-5, with 10 bases that match TRBD1. Unmatched junction bases numbered 6, after V lost 4 bases and J lost 1 base. CDR1 PRHDT and CDR2 FYEKMQ come from the germline V gene (reference sequence). The CDR3 runs 16 residues. The CDR3 is CASSSRDRGGQETQYF. In DNA, the CDR3 is TGTGCCAGCAGCTCTAGGGACAGGGGAGGCCAAGAGACCCAGTACTTC.

The V call is TRBV29-1, the J call TRBJ1-2; 8 positions agree with TRBD1. Germline V gene sequence: CDR1 SQVTM, CDR2 ANQGSEA. The CDR3 totals 13 residues. With 7 bases clipped from V and 6 bases from J, the junction kept 10 bases outside the gene matches. CDR3 in DNA: TGCAGCGCCCCATCCGACAGGGGCCATGGCTACACCTTC. Its translation: CSAPSDRGHGYTF.

This clone was observed a few times. The chain uses TRBV6-1 and TRBJ2-7, with TRBD2 matching over 7 bases. Trimming at V came to 6 bases and at J to 0 bases, leaving 2 bases not matched to a gene. The CDR3 has 13 residues. CDR1 and CDR2 (germline): MNHNS, SASEGT. CDR3 nucleotide sequence: TGTGCCAGCAGGAGGGACTACTCCTACGAGCAGTACTTC. This translates into CASRRDYSYEQYF.

This clone has just one count. The rearrangement links TRBV5-6 to TRBJ1-4; 8 bases are a match to TRBD1. CDR3 length equals 18 residues. V shed 3 bases and J 2 bases; nucleotides not matched to a gene: 12. CDR1 is SGHDT and CDR2 is YYEEEE in the germline V gene. The CDR3 region is CASSSRTGNRATNEKLFF. CDR3 coding DNA: TGTGCCAGCAGCTCCAGGACAGGGAATCGGGCCACTAATGAAAAACTGTTTTTT.